A single sample gave rise to the 30 T cell receptor beta chains below, sequenced in a study of radiation and T cells in renal cell carcinoma. Assay: immunoSEQ multiplex PCR; the TCRdb copy retains only in-frame clones and omits some. The sample includes 140,000 to 150,000 clones, about nine tenths seen only once; the top ten take 4.1%. Time point denoted: baseline pretreatment blood. Noted treatment: 15 Gy SBRT to primary tumor, nephrectomy 4 weeks later. The starting material was blood, obtained from a patient whose treatment included radiotherapy and nephrectomy. These receptors all come from a woman between 65 and 79 years old with renal cell carcinoma.

This chain uses TRBV21-1 with TRBJ1-5; the table's TRBD1 call for D was not verified on the DNA. TRBV21-1 is tagged as a pseudogene. The CDR3 extends over 15 amino acids. This chain's CDR3 is CASSKRTGEDQPQHF. Written as DNA, the CDR3 is TGTGCCAGCAGCAAACGGACAGGGGAAGACCAGCCCCAGCATTTT.

The chain combines TRBV19 with TRBJ2-1; TRBD1 matches 8 bases. Germline values: CDR1 LNHDA, CDR2 SQIVND (reference sequence). The CDR3 is made up of 15 amino acids. Trimming cost V 3 bases and J 9 bases; bases outside gene matches: 10. CDR3 amino acids: CASSIQGAGGGEQFF. The CDR3 DNA is TGTGCCAGTAGTATTCAGGGGGCAGGGGGTGGTGAGCAGTTCTTC.

This chain links TRBV19 with TRBJ1-2, with D hard to call. The CDR3 has 12 amino acids. The germline gives CDR1 LNHDA, CDR2 SQIVND (reference sequence). The V and J ends lost 5 bases and 1 base respectively, with 5 bases between them. CDR3 amino acids: CASSEINYGYTF. CDR3 DNA: TGTGCCAGTAGTGAGATTAACTATGGCTACACCTTC.

This clone was seen more than once but under ten times. The chain links TRBV30 to TRBJ1-2, with 7 bases fitting TRBD1. Trimming at V came to 1 base and at J to 8 bases, leaving 10 bases not matched to a gene. This CDR3 is 14 amino acids long. The germline V gene has CDR1 GTSNPN and CDR2 SVGIG (reference sequence). CDR3 residues: CAWSDRQGGGGYTF. The CDR3 region has the DNA TGTGCCTGGAGTGACAGACAGGGTGGCGGGGGCTACACCTTC.

The chain couples TRBV5-1 to TRBJ1-1; 7 bases align to TRBD1. Trimming took 4 bases from V and 1 from J; bases not matched to a gene: 7. Germline V lookup: CDR1 SGHRS, CDR2 YFSETQ. The length of the CDR3 is 15 residues. In nucleotides, the CDR3 is TGCGCCAGCAGCCCTCGGACAGGTTGGAACACTGAAGCTTTCTTT. Translated, it gives CASSPRTGWNTEAFF.

The chain has TRBV7-9 and TRBJ1-3; 8 nucleotides agree with TRBD1. V was clipped by 6 bases and J by 1 base; unmatched bases: 5. This CDR3 spans 15 amino acids. Germline CDR1 reads SEHNR; CDR2 reads FQNEAQ (reference sequence). The chain's CDR3 is CASRAGGVSGNTIYF. Written as DNA, the CDR3 is TGTGCCAGCAGGGCAGGGGGCGTGTCTGGAAACACCATATATTTT. Complete variable domain (other parts from reference TRBV7-9 and TRBJ1-3): DTGVSQNPRHKITKRGQNVTFRCDPISEHNRLYWYRQTLGQGPEFLTYFQNEAQLEKSRLLSDRFSAERPKGSFSTLEIQRTEQGDSAMYLCASRAGGVSGNTIYFGEGSWLTVV.

The CDR3 region is CASSENVGTQDGYTF. The CDR3 DNA reads as TGTGCCAGCAGTGAGAATGTGGGAACCCAGGATGGCTACACCTTC. This rearrangement joins TRBV6-1 to TRBJ1-2, with unresolved D. The germline V gene encodes CDR1 MNHNS and CDR2 SASEGT. The CDR3 is 15 amino acids. Trimming took off 3 bases at V and 6 bases at J, with 17 bases between the two ends.

The chain recombines TRBV28 with TRBJ1-1; 7 positions match TRBD1. This CDR3 region has 13 residues. With 6 bases clipped from V and 5 bases from J, the junction kept 6 bases outside the gene matches. The germline V gene encodes CDR1 MDHEN and CDR2 SYDVKM. CDR3 DNA sequence: TGTGCCAGCAGCGACAGGGACGGGACTGAAGCTTTCTTT. Protein: CASSDRDGTEAFF.

The chain uses TRBV27 and TRBJ2-2; D is unresolved. The CDR3 contains 13 residues. The germline V gene encodes CDR1 MNHEY and CDR2 SMNVEV (reference sequence). The V end was cut by 7 bases, the J end by 0 bases, with 6 bases between. CDR3 nucleotide sequence: TGTGCCAGCACCCAGGCGAACACCGGGGAGCTGTTTTTT. It yields the protein CASTQANTGELFF.

V is TRBV7-2 and J is TRBJ2-7; possibly TRBD2 for D (6 bases). Germline CDR1 and CDR2: SGHTA and FQGNSA. V was shortened by 5 bases and J by 4 bases, with 12 bases between the two germline ends. The CDR3 covers 13 residues. The CDR3 sequence: CASSTEAGYEQYF. CDR3 in DNA: TGTGCCAGCAGCACTGAGGCGGGATACGAGCAGTACTTC.

CDR3 protein: CASSPYDRDFLSGANVLTF. Here the CDR3 DNA reads TGCGCCAGCAGCCCGTACGACAGGGACTTCTTATCTGGGGCCAACGTCCTGACTTTC. The chain uses TRBV5-1 and TRBJ2-6; possibly TRBD1 for D (7 bases). Trimming left V 4 bases short and J 1 base short, with 21 bases between. Germline CDR1 SGHRS, CDR2 YFSETQ. This CDR3 contains 19 residues.

This chain joins TRBV19 and TRBJ2-7; tentatively, D is TRBD1 (6 bases). Trimming stripped 3 bases from V and 5 bases from J, with 14 bases between. CDR1 and CDR2 from the germline V gene are LNHDA and SQIVND (reference sequence). The CDR3 is 14 amino acids. CDR3 nucleotide sequence: TGTGCCAGTAGTATTGACAGGAGCAGCGACGAGCAGTACTTC. It encodes CASSIDRSSDEQYF.

This clone was seen just once. This rearrangement joins TRBV27 to TRBJ1-1; possible D gene TRBD1, 6 bases. The CDR3 runs 15 residues. V lost 8 bases and J 1 base, leaving 17 bases between the germline ends. The germline V gene encodes CDR1 MNHEY and CDR2 SMNVEV (reference sequence). This chain's CDR3 is CASGSPDRWNTEAFF. CDR3 bases: TGTGCCAGCGGCTCCCCGGACAGATGGAACACTGAAGCTTTCTTT.

The chain has TRBV28 and TRBJ1-2; D unclear. Trimming took 4 bases from V and 6 from J, leaving 3 bases between them. Germline loops: CDR1 MDHEN, CDR2 SYDVKM. The CDR3 loop spans 10 amino acids. The CDR3 protein is CASSSNGYTF. CDR3 in DNA: TGTGCCAGCAGTTCAAATGGCTACACCTTC.

The chain uses TRBV28 and TRBJ1-5, with unresolved D. CDR1 is MDHEN and CDR2 is SYDVKM in the germline V gene. CDR3 length equals 16 residues. V lost 6 bases, J lost 0 bases, and 15 bases lay in between. The CDR3 loop is CASRLQRVDSNQPQHF. CDR3 nucleotide sequence: TGTGCCAGCAGGTTGCAGAGAGTCGATAGCAATCAGCCCCAGCATTTT.

J is TRBJ1-1 and V is TRBV11-3; maybe TRBD1 (6 bases). The CDR3 runs 12 residues. Trimming took 1 base from V and 11 from J, leaving 11 bases between them. Germline CDR1 reads SGHNT; CDR2 reads YENEEA. As DNA, the CDR3 is TGTGCCAGCAGCTTAGGGACAGCTTGGGCTTTCTTT. Translated, it gives CASSLGTAWAFF.

The V gene is TRBV13, the J gene TRBJ2-1; D gene unclear. The CDR3 spans 14 residues. The germline CDR1 and CDR2 sequences are PRHDT and FYEKMQ (reference sequence). The V and J ends lost 5 bases and 2 bases respectively, with 10 bases between them. The CDR3 reads CASSRRQPYNEQFF. The CDR3 nucleotides are TGTGCCAGCAGCCGCCGGCAGCCCTACAATGAGCAGTTCTTC. Variable domain in full (rest from reference TRBV13 and TRBJ2-1): AAGVIQSPRHLIKEKRETATLKCYPIPRHDTVYWYQQGPGQDPQFLISFYEKMQSDKGSIPDRFSAQQFSDYHSELNMSSLELGDSALYFCASSRRQPYNEQFFGPGTRLTVL.

This clone was counted a few times. This chain uses TRBV9 with TRBJ1-2; D perhaps matches TRBD1 (5 bases). This CDR3 region has 16 residues. Between the trimmed V and J ends, which lost 0 bases and 4 bases, there was a span of 16 bases. Germline V gives CDR1 SGDLS, CDR2 YYNGEE. The CDR3: CASSVARDRETYGYTF. CDR3 sequence (DNA): TGTGCCAGCAGCGTAGCTAGAGACAGAGAGACCTATGGCTACACCTTC.

For this clone: Other DNA sequences from this sample encode an identical CDR3 as well. V is TRBV5-1 and J is TRBJ2-5; D might be TRBD2 (6 bases). The CDR3 covers 13 residues. CDR1 is SGHRS and CDR2 is YFSETQ in the germline V gene. V was trimmed by 0 bases and J by 5 bases, leaving 8 bases between them. The CDR3 loop is CASSLGSGETQYF. DNA for the CDR3: TGCGCCAGCAGCTTGGGTAGCGGCGAGACCCAGTACTTC.

The chain carries TRBV28 and TRBJ1-2; D is possibly TRBD1 (5 bases). V dropped 5 bases and J dropped 7 bases, with 11 bases sitting between them. The V gene's germline CDR1 is MDHEN and CDR2 SYDVKM. CDR3 size: 12 residues. CDR3 sequence: CASSPREGGYTF. Written as DNA, the CDR3 is TGTGCCAGCAGTCCCAGGGAAGGTGGCTACACCTTC.

The chain joins TRBV6-5 to TRBJ2-1, with 13 bases aligning to TRBD2. The germline V gene encodes CDR1 MNHEY and CDR2 SVGAGI. Trimming removed 4 bases from V and 7 bases from J; junction bases left unmatched: 7. The CDR3 contains 16 residues. The CDR3 here is CASSLRTSGGGNEQFF. The CDR3 DNA follows: TGTGCCAGCAGTTTACGGACTAGCGGGGGAGGGAATGAGCAGTTCTTC.

This chain joins TRBV29-1 and TRBJ2-7; TRBD1 or TRBD2 may be the D gene (5 bases each). The germline gives CDR1 SQVTM, CDR2 ANQGSEA. V dropped 7 bases and J dropped 4 bases, with 14 bases sitting between them. CDR3 length: 12 residues. The CDR3: CSGGRTPYEQYF. CDR3 sequence (DNA): TGCAGCGGGGGACGGACCCCTTACGAGCAGTACTTC.

J is TRBJ2-7 and V is TRBV14; tentative D call: TRBD2 (6 bases). The germline V gene encodes CDR1 SGHDN and CDR2 FVKESK. The CDR3 runs 13 residues. V shed 1 base and J shed 6 bases, with 10 bases lying between them. CDR3: CASSQVPGAEQYF. The CDR3 DNA follows: TGTGCCAGCAGCCAAGTGCCGGGAGCCGAGCAGTACTTC.

The chain recombines TRBV6-6 with TRBJ1-1; D unclear. Trimming took off 2 bases at V and 10 bases at J, with 17 bases between the two ends. Germline values: CDR1 MNHNY, CDR2 SVGAGI (reference sequence). The CDR3 length is 14 residues. This CDR3 reads CASSYEAEGRGAFF. The CDR3 DNA reads TGTGCCAGCAGTTACGAGGCAGAAGGCCGGGGAGCTTTCTTT.

The chain recombines TRBV6-6 with TRBJ1-1; unclear D gene. Germline V lookup: CDR1 MNHNY, CDR2 SVGAGI (reference sequence). V was clipped by 6 bases and J by 8 bases, with 19 bases between them. This CDR3 has 14 amino acids. The CDR3 region has the DNA TGTGCCAGCAGCCTGCCATCCGGGTACGGGGAAGCTTTCTTT. Protein product: CASSLPSGYGEAFF.

A remark on this clone: Other nucleotide sequences in the sample specify the same CDR3. The chain links TRBV19 to TRBJ1-5; 7 bases fit TRBD1. Germline V gene lookup returns CDR1 LNHDA and CDR2 SQIVND (reference sequence). The CDR3 runs 15 residues. The J segment lost 7 bases and the V segment lost 0 bases, leaving 6 bases of the junction unmatched. This CDR3 is CASSIEAGGGQPQHF. DNA for the CDR3: TGTGCCAGTAGTATAGAAGCAGGGGGAGGGCAGCCCCAGCATTTT.

The V and J genes are TRBV6-1 and TRBJ2-7; no definite D call. Germline V gene sequence: CDR1 MNHNS, CDR2 SASEGT. The CDR3 totals 14 residues. The V end was cut by 4 bases, the J end by 5 bases, with 15 bases between. CDR3 DNA sequence: TGTGCCAGCAGTGCAGGACCCCTTAACGACGAGCAGTACTTC. Its protein product is CASSAGPLNDEQYF.

This clone was observed a single time. This chain joins TRBV10-3 and TRBJ1-1, with TRBD1 as a possible D gene (6 bases). V was trimmed by 7 bases and J by 11 bases, leaving 20 bases between them. The CDR3 spans 13 residues. Per germline, CDR1 ENHRY and CDR2 SYGVKD. CDR3 sequence: CAINRQVGNEAFF. Written as DNA, the CDR3 is TGTGCCATCAACCGACAGGTTGGAAATGAGGCTTTCTTT.

The CDR3 bases are TGTGCCAGCAGCTTGGGAAATAATTCACCCCTCCACTTT. It codes for CASSLGNNSPLHF. The chain is built from TRBV5-4 and TRBJ1-6; the D is unclear. V was shortened by 0 bases and J by 5 bases, with 3 bases between the two germline ends. The CDR3 has 13 residues. Germline V lookup: CDR1 SGHNT, CDR2 YYREEE (reference sequence).

The rearrangement uses TRBV2 and TRBJ1-1; D not certain. V shed 5 bases and J shed 1 base, with 11 bases lying between them. The CDR3 contains 14 residues. Germline V lookup: CDR1 SNHLY, CDR2 FYNNEI. CDR3 DNA sequence: TGTGCCAGCAGTTTGTTGTGGGGGAACACTGAAGCTTTCTTT. This encodes CASSLLWGNTEAFF.